Ten or more counts support the clone carrying this T cell receptor (beta chain). The data were taken from a study of T cells in Graves' hyperthyroidism and ophthalmopathy. Amplification targeted TCR beta CDR3 regions from RNA transcripts. RT-PCR in the first round (using the HTBI primer set) targeted the TCR CDR3. MiXCR, run by TCRdb on the multiplex PCR reads, gives a single entry per CDR3 protein. Found here are around 660,000 distinct CDR3 sequences, 45% of them singletons; the top ten hold about 7%. This CDR3 has 15 amino acids. Germline lookup yields CDR1 ENHRY and CDR2 SYGVKD. V gave up 4 bases and J gave up 6 bases, with 16 bases separating them.

Sequencing was performed on peripheral blood or thyroid tissue (not recorded which). This TCR derives from an adult man with Graves' disease, either hyperthyroidism or ophthalmopathy (not recorded which). The chain combines TRBV10-3 with TRBJ1-5; D unresolved. In DNA, the CDR3 is TGTGCCATCAGTGGGTCGGGCATTTCTGGTCAGCCCCAGCATTTT. Translated, it gives CAISGSGISGQPQHF.